This T cell receptor beta chain emerged from a study of shared clonotypes between healthy human individuals (dated by TCRdb to 2020 to 2021). Some background on the complete study: The cohort included a few men and a couple of women between 18 and 49 years of age. For each donor, CD4 naive and CD4 memory were each run on three plates, CD8 naive on two plates, and CD8 memory on one plate. To estimate repertoire size and how much clonotype sharing occurs between individuals, the study deeply sequenced the blood TCR repertoires of about five healthy adults. To increase sequencing depth and limit assay-specific biases, TCR repertoire library preparation and sequencing were carried out by different laboratories using diverse techniques. Per donor, leukapheresis produced somewhere between about 0.94 and 8.9 billion PBMCs.

The germline V gene encodes CDR1 SGHVS and CDR2 FQNEAQ. The CDR3 runs 14 residues from the cysteine to the phenylalanine. Just CDR3 DNA is preserved here, 42 bases in frame from base 1. The junction shows trimming of 2 bases on V and 5 bases on J, plus 9 bases between the germline ends. The donors were healthy, HIV-negative adults who had no recently reported acute infections or vaccinations. Every donor was a Caucasian adult living in Nashville, Tennessee, USA. CD4+ T cells were enriched by magnetic negative selection; naive cells were then positively selected on CD45RA, and the negative fraction formed the memory subset. Blood was collected by leukapheresis, and PBMCs were isolated by Ficoll-Histopaque density gradient centrifugation and then cryopreserved in liquid nitrogen vapor phase. Analytical flow cytometry was used to check the purity and quantity of each magnetically sorted T cell population. From each sorted fraction, genomic DNA was isolated and quantified by UV absorbance on a Nanodrop 2000c.

TCR CDR3 regions were amplified from genomic DNA by multiplex PCR using the deep immunoSEQ assay. Extracted genomic DNA from each cell subset was distributed evenly across all wells of several immunoSEQ 96-well plates, and each plate was treated as a replicate. For sorted subsets, approximately 190 ng of genomic DNA, equivalent to about 30,000 T cell genomes, went into each replicate PCR. Purified libraries were measured with a Qubit 3.0 fluorometer, size-checked on a Bioanalyzer 2100, and measured again with the KAPA Library Quantification kit. Every immunoSEQ 96-well plate was sequenced on a dedicated single-read 150-cycle Illumina NextSeq 550 flow cell. As for how the authors treated the data: The immunoSEQ output contained only junctional sequences without quality scores, so filtering could not match that applied to full-length reads. To assign V/J genes and CDR3, sequences were annotated using PyIR, a Python wrapper for IgBLAST v1.9, with IMGT germline references. Reads with weak V/J assignments (E-value above 1e-6), missing CDR3, stop codons, out-of-frame junctions, or ambiguous translated residues were removed. V3J clonotypes were defined as sequences sharing an identical inferred V gene, J gene, and CDR3 amino acid sequence. Percentage overlap between repertoires was computed as shared unique clonotypes divided by the size of the smaller repertoire. Three approaches were used to assess repertoire richness: RTK rarefaction, the Chao1 estimator, and Recon v2.1 estimates of unobserved clonotypes. For all TCRbeta clonotypes obtained by the gDNA method from a few donors, generation probabilities were computed with OLGA. The clones in this table, taken by TCRdb from immuneACCESS, are in-frame only. Not every clone is retained; where verified, under half of the shortfall comes from an unresolved V gene, and the cause of the rest is unknown. V, J and clone size are taken as reported in that table, and D and trimming were inferred from the DNA itself. The sample data list 1,400,000 or so clones, and around 98.5% of these were observed just once. 0.36% of the sample lies in the top ten.

What the research found in general, with its limitations: Sampling was restricted to blood, and TCR repertoires in tissues likely differ from the TCR repertoires found in blood. Even with the large sequencing depth, rarefaction of the sorted-subset datasets indicated that sequencing was incomplete. Compared with non-shared clonotypes, clonotypes shared by all four sorted-subset donors had higher generation probabilities. Estimated clonotype richness was generally larger for naive than for memory subsets. Pairwise subsampling led to the expectation that sequencing depth would affect the degree of clonotype sharing among donors. Roughly 5.2% of naive CD4, 3.5% of naive CD8, roughly 2.4% of memory CD4, and about 0.4% of memory CD8 clonotypes were shared across a handful of donors. Because the study included only a small number of donors, the genetic and exposure-history diversity represented was limited.

Worth noting for this clone: Its antigen specificity is not known. No base quality values were provided; no much bigger clone lies one nucleotide off.

The material sequenced was naive CD4+ T cells sorted from blood. The cell subset or site label on this specimen signifies: CD45RA+ positively selected. The chain is assembled from TRBV7-8 and TRBJ2-2; TRBD2 might be the D gene, on 5 matching bases. The receptor comes from a man aged 25-45 years in good health. The nucleotide sequence is given as TGTGCCAGCAGCTTAACCCCGGGGACCGGGGAGCTGTTTTTT. It specifies CASSLTPGTGELFF. The CDR3, completed at both ends by the reference TRBV7-8 and TRBJ2-2 genes, gives the full variable domain GAGVSQSPRYKVAKRGQDVALRCDPISGHVSLFWYQQALGQGPEFLTYFQNEAQLDKSGLPSDRFFAERPEGSVSTLKIQRTQQEDSAVYLCASSLTPGTGELFFGEGSRLTVL.